These T cell receptor beta chains were read from a single sample in a study of PD-L1 blockade in urothelial cancer. TCRdb keeps only in-frame clones here, not all; method: immunoSEQ multiplex PCR. The data show 43,000 or so clones, around 82% seen once. The starting material was PBMCs, obtained around atezolizumab (anti-PD-L1) treatment. These receptors all come from a man aged 55 to 69 with urothelial cancer. CDR3s include the opening cysteine and the closing phenylalanine or tryptophan. Rows give clone size only sometimes, using once, few, many, or a class for an expanded clone.

>NA|TRBV30|TRBJ1-5
CAWGASNQPQHF
>NA|TRBV30|TRBJ2-3
CAWSVLDTGRTQPATDTQYF
>NA|TRBV29-1|TRBJ2-2
CSVAGGARTGELFF
>NA|TRBV7-2|TRBJ2-5
CASSPGTSGEETQYF
>NA|TRBV28|TRBJ1-5
CASSLGQAHQPQHF
>NA|TRBV28|TRBJ2-4
CASSPHREAKNIQYF
>NA|TRBV18|TRBJ2-3
CASSSGQGGTDTQYF
>once|TRBV19|TRBJ1-5
CASSIYLDYSNQPQHF
>NA|TRBV5-4|TRBJ2-2
CASSPGLAGNTGELFF
>NA|TRBV7-9|TRBJ1-5
CASSLGGGNQPQHF
>NA|TRBV5-5|TRBJ1-2
CASSPSGTDGYGYTF
>NA|TRBV11-2|TRBJ2-7
CASSLWTGEYEQYF
>NA|TRBV19|TRBJ2-2
CASRAGGDAGELFF
>NA|TRBV18|TRBJ2-5
CASSPLGGETQYF
>NA|TRBV7-9|TRBJ2-7
CASSSWTGGGPSYEQYF
>NA|TRBV29-1|TRBJ2-1
CSVYGQGGSAYNEQFF
>NA|TRBV6-6|TRBJ2-5
CASSYTRGRETQYF
>once|TRBV9|TRBJ2-3
CASSSSTDTQYF
>NA|TRBV27|TRBJ2-7
CASSYGTSGSYEQYF
>NA|TRBV4-3|TRBJ2-3
CASSRRLLAGESDTQYF
>NA|TRBV27|TRBJ2-1
CASSSFGGGSSYNEQFF
>NA|TRBV6-6|TRBJ2-5
CASSSPAGETQYF
>NA|TRBV9|TRBJ2-3
CASSPRLGGTQYF
>NA|TRBV25-1|TRBJ2-1
CASSDRLLFRNEQFF
>once|TRBV7-6|TRBJ2-7
CASSLVEQYF
>NA|TRBV7-9|TRBJ1-4
CASSGPTRREKLFF
>few|TRBV4-1|TRBJ2-2
CASSSRRVIAGCTGELFF
>NA|TRBV5-1|TRBJ2-1
CASSSGGKAGGNEQFF
>NA|TRBV29-1|TRBJ1-1
CSARPGTGNTEAFF
>NA|TRBV5-6|TRBJ2-7
CASSLAQLAGGEQYF
>NA|TRBV19|TRBJ1-1
CASSMTAMMNTEAFF
>NA|TRBV5-1|TRBJ1-5
CASSLDGVPGNQPQHF
>NA|TRBV5-4|TRBJ2-7
CASSLSGTSSSYEQYF
>few|TRBV19|TRBJ1-5
CASWDIREGQPQHF
>NA|TRBV28|TRBJ2-5
CASDTRFQETQYF
>NA|TRBV5-1|TRBJ2-7
CASSPGWSYEQYF
>few|TRBV2|TRBJ1-4
CASSIDRGTNEKLFF
>NA|TRBV15|TRBJ2-3
CATSRNSGGTPDTQYF
>NA|TRBV5-1|TRBJ2-3
CASNRGRDPTDTQYF
>NA|TRBV5-1|TRBJ2-3
CASSLGQIGTDTQYF
>NA|TRBV14|TRBJ1-1
CASSSAGGAWNTEAFF
>NA|TRBV27|TRBJ2-1
CASSLGTSGGNEQFF
>NA|TRBV9|TRBJ2-7
CASSPEGAYEQYF
>NA|TRBV16|TRBJ1-5
CASSQSGQGIQPQHF
>NA|TRBV5-1|TRBJ2-3
CASSLSLTALTDTQYF
>NA|TRBV19|TRBJ1-2
CASSIGARGVSLLGYTF
>NA|TRBV7-9|TRBJ2-5
CASSLGIGGEETQYF
>NA|TRBV5-5|TRBJ1-5
CASSFSDSSNQPQHF
>NA|TRBV4-1|TRBJ2-1
CASSQDLAGLNEQFF
>NA|TRBV6-1|TRBJ1-5
CASSVGVNSNQPQHF
>few|TRBV4-3|TRBJ1-5
CASSQEQGTKPQHF
>NA|TRBV19|TRBJ2-1
CASSISGTRSQNEQFF
>NA|TRBV6-6|TRBJ2-1
CASSYSSGGHEQFF
>NA|TRBV27|TRBJ2-5
CASKGQGETQYF
>NA|TRBV4-3|TRBJ1-4
CASSQDGRRGSEKLFF
>NA|TRBV28|TRBJ1-1
CASSSGQGKEAFF
>NA|TRBV2|TRBJ2-5
CASSGLAGGLETQYF